This T cell receptor (beta chain) was retrieved from a study of blood T cell repertoires in COVID-19. About the research overall: Acute and convalescent COVID-19 samples came from the United States, Italy and Spain. T cells, B-cell-depleted T cells, or PBMCs provided the cDNA or gDNA that served as material.

Germline CDR1 MNHEY, CDR2 SMNVEV (reference sequence). The length of the CDR3 is 16 residues. V dropped 5 bases and J dropped 3; count of bases not matched to a gene: 12. Everyone who took part was roughly 18 to 89 years old, and they came from about two dozen US areas. The assay was immunoSEQ multiplex PCR, and TCRdb's table has in-frame clones only and misses some. The sample consists of about 430,000 clones, roughly 90% of them appearing once. The gene calls are TRBV27 and TRBJ2-7; the match to TRBD2 covers 8 bases. The source material was PBMCs or T cells enriched from blood (not recorded which). The sequence came from a woman aged 25 to 39 with acute COVID-19. CDR3 amino acids: CASSLRRAGDLYEQYF. CDR3 in DNA: TGTGCCAGCAGTCTCCGGCGAGCGGGGGACCTCTACGAGCAGTACTTC.